Sequencing of this T cell receptor beta chain was carried out in a study of T cell clonotyping in hematopoietic cell transplantation. Study results and caveats: After transplant, recipient diversity fell while pathologically expanded clonotypes grew through day 180. Cells were unsorted, so CD4 and CD8 contributions were not separated.

Germline V gene data show CDR1 as MDHEN and CDR2 as SYDVKM. This CDR3 comprises 14 residues. Deletions cut 3 bases from V and 8 bases from J, with 16 bases between. Here immunoSEQ multiplex PCR was the method, and the copy in TCRdb shows in-frame clones only, minus some. This table has some 6,300 clones, around four fifths appearing once. Recipients were bled about 28 days pretransplant and at posttransplant days 30, 100, 180. Concerning this clone: The antigen remains undetermined.

Source: peripheral blood mononuclear cells, taken 180 days after allogeneic stem cell transplant. The clonotype was recovered from a male patient aged 70 to 79 who had an allogeneic stem cell transplant from an unrelated donor, so T cells may come from the graft donor. Some clones in this sample may be carry-over from other donors' samples. The genes are TRBV28 and TRBJ1-2; D is perhaps TRBD1 (5 bases). CDR3 sequence (DNA): TGTGCCAGCAGTTTTGTCCAGGGAGGCGACGGCTACACCTTC. It specifies CASSFVQGGDGYTF.